A selection of T cell receptor beta chains follows, all from one sample in a study of blood T cells in healthy people across ages. TCRdb reprocessed the 5' RACE reads with MiXCR, giving one entry per CDR3 protein. The sample has roughly 1,800,000 distinct CDR3 sequences, roughly 50% seen once. The sample taken for sequencing was blood. Source of these receptors: a woman in her thirties or forties in good health. Each CDR3 is given without its conserved first and last residue. The order of the fields is J gene, clone size, V gene, CDR3 length, CDR3 protein. Some rows have no size entry. The others give once, few or many, or a class for an expanded clone.

TRBJ2-2 NA TRBV4-3 14 ASSQVPGGGTGELF
TRBJ2-3 NA TRBV5-1 12 ASSSAGSSGRQY
TRBJ1-5 NA TRBV20-1 15 SASSQGLPYSNQPQH
TRBJ1-2 NA TRBV6-2/TRBV6-3 9 ASSYSRVHT
TRBJ2-6 few TRBV29-1 14 SVEDPHGSGANVLT
TRBJ1-2 NA TRBV20-1 11 SAPGQTGHGYT
TRBJ2-7 NA TRBV12-3/TRBV12-4 14 ASSLDGAPRGAEQY
TRBJ2-3 once TRBV5-1 14 ASSLGVRGLSDTQY
TRBJ2-4 few TRBV4-1 11 ASSQPHTDSQY
TRBJ2-5 NA TRBV27 13 ASSLSGDRGSEQY
TRBJ2-7 NA TRBV2 13 ASSTGGIGTYEQY
TRBJ2-1 NA TRBV27 11 ASSTGTDNEQF
TRBJ1-2 NA TRBV20-1 12 SAKGAGQVHGYT
TRBJ2-7 NA TRBV29-1 9 SVEDPGEQY
TRBJ2-3 few TRBV7-2 14 ASSYRGGAPTDTQY
TRBJ2-1 few TRBV12-3/TRBV12-4 12 ASVNRSSYNEQF
TRBJ2-1 few TRBV29-1 10 SVSGDHNEQF
TRBJ2-7 NA TRBV6-2/TRBV6-3 15 ASSYFTRGPSYNEQY
TRBJ2-5 once TRBV7-8 13 ASTGGDRGEETQY
TRBJ2-4 few TRBV24-1 13 ATSDSGLAKNIQY
TRBJ2-1 few TRBV7-9 13 ASSLLPGSYNEQF
TRBJ1-6 NA TRBV27 14 ASTSRGLSYNSPLH
TRBJ2-1 many TRBV6-5 10 ASSAYRDEQF
TRBJ2-3 NA TRBV6-5 17 ASSYSTHGGGGGTDTQY
TRBJ2-7 NA TRBV6-5 12 ASSDRGTSYEQY
TRBJ1-2 NA TRBV25-1 11 ASSEEEDYGYT
TRBJ2-5 NA TRBV6-6 10 ASIGLDETQY
TRBJ2-1 NA TRBV27 14 ASRPDPGRTHNEQF
TRBJ1-1 once TRBV27 12 ASSWGQGSAEAF
TRBJ2-7 NA TRBV5-4 12 ASSLERQVEPQY
TRBJ1-2 few TRBV29-1 12 SVGPDGANYGYT
TRBJ1-2 few TRBV12-3/TRBV12-4 12 ASSSVRGIYGYT
TRBJ1-4 NA TRBV28 13 ASSLIGTGDEKLF
TRBJ2-5 NA TRBV20-1 10 SARAPGTTQY
TRBJ2-3 NA TRBV6-2/TRBV6-3 12 ASCLTGGSDTQY
TRBJ1-1 once TRBV5-1 12 ASRPGTEGTEAF
TRBJ1-6 few TRBV7-2 13 ASSLRGSGNSPLH
TRBJ2-7 NA TRBV28 14 ASSFVGTDVTYEQY
TRBJ2-7 few TRBV20-1 10 SASGVVIEQY
TRBJ1-6 NA TRBV7-8 13 ASSLERAGQLPLH
TRBJ1-2 few TRBV19 10 ASTPRSNGYT
TRBJ2-6 NA TRBV6-2/TRBV6-3 14 ASRPKGQPGANVLT
TRBJ2-3 NA TRBV19 14 ASSMGLAGVTDTQY
TRBJ1-1 NA TRBV27 11 ASRRTAMVEAF
TRBJ1-5 NA TRBV20-1 12 SARATGGNQPQH